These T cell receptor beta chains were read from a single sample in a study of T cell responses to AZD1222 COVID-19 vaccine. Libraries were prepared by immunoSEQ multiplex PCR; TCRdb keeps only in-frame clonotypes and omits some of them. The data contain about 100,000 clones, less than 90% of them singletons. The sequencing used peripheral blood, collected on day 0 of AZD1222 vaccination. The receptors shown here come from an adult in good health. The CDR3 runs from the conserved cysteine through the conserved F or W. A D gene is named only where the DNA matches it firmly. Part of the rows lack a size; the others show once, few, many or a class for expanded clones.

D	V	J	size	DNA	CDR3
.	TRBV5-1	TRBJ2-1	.	TGCGCCAGCAGCTTGTCGGGGCAGGTCACCTACAATGAGCAGTTCTTC	CASSLSGQVTYNEQFF
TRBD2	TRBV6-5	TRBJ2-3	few	TGTGCCAGCAGTTACCAAGCGGGAGTCGTAACAGATACGCAGTATTTT	CASSYQAGVVTDTQYF
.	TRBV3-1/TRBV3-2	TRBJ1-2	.	TGTGCCAGCAGCCAAGCCGGGGTCTATGGCTACACCTTC	CASSQAGVYGYTF
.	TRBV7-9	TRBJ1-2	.	TGTGCCAGCAGCTTAGTAGGGGTAGGAAACTATGGCTACACCTTC	CASSLVGVGNYGYTF
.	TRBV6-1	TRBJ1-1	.	TGTGCCAGCAGTGAACCGGGACAAGCAAATGAAGCTTTCTTT	CASSEPGQANEAFF
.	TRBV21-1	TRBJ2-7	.	TGTGCCAGCAGCTCCCGGGACAGGGCTTACGAGCAGTACTTC	CASSSRDRAYEQYF
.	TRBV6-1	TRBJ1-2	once	TGTGCCAGCAGTGAAAAGGGGGGCTATGGCTACACCTTC	CASSEKGGYGYTF
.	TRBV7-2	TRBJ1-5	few	TGTGCCAGCAGTGGGACTTATAGCAATCAGCCCCAGCATTTT	CASSGTYSNQPQHF
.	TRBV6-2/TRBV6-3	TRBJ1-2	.	TGTGCCAGCAGTTCGGAAAGACGTGGCTACACCTTC	CASSSERRGYTF
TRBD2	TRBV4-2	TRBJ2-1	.	TGTGCCAGCAGCCAGGCGGGACTAGCGGGATTCCCTCCTACCAATGAGCAGTTCTTC	CASSQAGLAGFPPTNEQFF
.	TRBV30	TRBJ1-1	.	TGTGCCTGGACCGACGGGGGAAGCACTGAAGCTTTCTTT	CAWTDGGSTEAFF
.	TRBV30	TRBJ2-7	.	TGTGCCTGGAGTATGAAGACAGGGACTCGGGATTACGAGCAGTACTTC	CAWSMKTGTRDYEQYF
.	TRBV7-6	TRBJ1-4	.	TGTGCCAGCAGCCGGACCCTATTAGGAGGAACTAATGAAAAACTGTTTTTT	CASSRTLLGGTNEKLFF
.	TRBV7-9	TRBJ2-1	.	TGTGCCAGCAACCCTGGTTTGGTGAGCGGAGTATACAATGAGCAGTTCTTC	CASNPGLVSGVYNEQFF
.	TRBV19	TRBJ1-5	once	TGTGCCAGTAGTATTTGGGGGGTTCGTCAGCCCCAGCATTTT	CASSIWGVRQPQHF
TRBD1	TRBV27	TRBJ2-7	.	TGTGCCAGCAGTTTGGACAGGGGGTACGAGCAGTACTTC	CASSLDRGYEQYF
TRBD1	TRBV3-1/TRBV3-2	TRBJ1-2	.	TGTGCCAGCAGCCAAGGGGACACAAGGGGGCACTATGGCTACACCTTC	CASSQGDTRGHYGYTF
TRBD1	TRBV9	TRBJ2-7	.	TGTGCCAGCAGCGTAGGGACAGGGGGCGCCTACGAGCAGTACTTC	CASSVGTGGAYEQYF
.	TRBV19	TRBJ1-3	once	TGTGCCAGTAGTGACGGACTGTCCTCTGGAAACACCATATATTTT	CASSDGLSSGNTIYF
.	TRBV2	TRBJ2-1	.	TGTGCCAGCAAACTCGAAGGCGATGAGCAGTTCTTC	CASKLEGDEQFF